The clone carrying this T cell receptor (beta chain) was seen a few times. Its antigen is still unknown. Healthy and HIV-negative, the adult donors had no recent acute infections or vaccinations. The data were obtained in a study of shared clonotypes between healthy human individuals. Study overall: Donor ages ranged 18 to 49 years: a couple of women, three men.

This CDR3 has 13 amino acids. Trimming took 8 bases from V and 3 from J; bases not matched to a gene: 4. CDR1 and CDR2 (germline): SQVTM, ANQGSEA. Genomic DNA of each subset was evenly split across several immunoSEQ plates. Using immunoSEQ multiplex PCR, the repertoire was profiled, and TCRdb retains in-frame clones only, with some absent. The sample lists hundreds of thousands of clones; more than 70% were seen once. Study-level findings and limits: About 5% of naive CD4 clonotypes were common to several donors.

The chain combines TRBV29-1 with TRBJ2-1; TRBD2 matches at 10 bases. The receptor was isolated from a woman in her 30s in good health. The sequenced material came from memory CD4+ T cells sorted from blood. Noted subset: CD45RA-negative fraction. CDR3 in amino acids: CSFRTSGYNEQFF. The CDR3, as DNA: TGCAGCTTCAGGACTAGCGGCTACAATGAGCAGTTCTTC.